The present T cell receptor beta chain was sequenced within a study of graft-versus-host responses after intestinal transplantation. Study-level points and caveats: GvH clones surfaced in recipient marrow, some emerging earlier in ileum or blood. In patients with graft-donor T cell macrochimerism, allograft graft-versus-host to host-versus-graft clonal ratios were high. Declining HvG levels early post-transplant were linked to peak circulating GvH clone levels.

Looked up from germline, CDR1 is SGHRS and CDR2 is YFSETQ. CDR3 length equals 15 residues. Trimming cost V 4 bases and J 3 bases, with 14 bases left between them. This clone was seen just once. Antigen specificity is unknown. Sequencing was performed with immunoSEQ multiplex PCR; in TCRdb, only in-frame clones are kept and a portion is missing. The table has about 70,000 clones, about 90% seen once. The material was unstimulated CD8+ T cells sorted from spleen or lymph node cells, obtained before intestinal transplant. This chain connects TRBV5-1 to TRBJ1-3, with D unresolved. This TCR was recovered from a human donor who received an intestinal transplant. The CDR3 spells CASSPGLGYGNTIYF. CDR3 sequence (DNA): TGCGCCAGCAGCCCGGGGTTGGGGTATGGAAACACCATATATTTT.